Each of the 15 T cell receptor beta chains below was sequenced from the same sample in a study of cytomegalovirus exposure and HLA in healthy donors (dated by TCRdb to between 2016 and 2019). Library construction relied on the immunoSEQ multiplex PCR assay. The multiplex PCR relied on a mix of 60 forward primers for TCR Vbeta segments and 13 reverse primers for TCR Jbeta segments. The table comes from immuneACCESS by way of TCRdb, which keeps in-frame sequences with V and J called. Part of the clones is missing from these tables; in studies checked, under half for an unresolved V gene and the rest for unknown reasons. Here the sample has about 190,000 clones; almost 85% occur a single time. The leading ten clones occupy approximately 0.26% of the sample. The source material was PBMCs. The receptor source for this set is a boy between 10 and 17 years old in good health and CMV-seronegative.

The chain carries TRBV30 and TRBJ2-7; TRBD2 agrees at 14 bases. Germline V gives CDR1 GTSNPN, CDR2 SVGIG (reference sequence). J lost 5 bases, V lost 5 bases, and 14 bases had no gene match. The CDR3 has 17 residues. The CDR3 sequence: CAWLPGLAGVVGDEQYF. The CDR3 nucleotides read TGTGCCTGGCTACCGGGACTAGCGGGAGTCGTTGGCGACGAGCAGTACTTC.

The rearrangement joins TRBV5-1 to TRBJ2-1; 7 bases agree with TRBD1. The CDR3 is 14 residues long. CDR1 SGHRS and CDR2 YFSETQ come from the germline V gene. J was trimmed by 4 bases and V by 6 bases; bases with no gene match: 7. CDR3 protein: CASTNGTVYNEQFF. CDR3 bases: TGCGCCAGCACCAACGGGACAGTTTACAATGAGCAGTTCTTC.

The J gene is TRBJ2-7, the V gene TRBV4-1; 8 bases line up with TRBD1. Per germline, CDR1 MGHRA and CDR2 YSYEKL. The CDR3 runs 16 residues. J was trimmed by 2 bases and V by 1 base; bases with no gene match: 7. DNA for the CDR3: TGCGCCAGCAGCCAAGGGGCGGACAGGGCCACCTACGAGCAGTACTTC. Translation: CASSQGADRATYEQYF.

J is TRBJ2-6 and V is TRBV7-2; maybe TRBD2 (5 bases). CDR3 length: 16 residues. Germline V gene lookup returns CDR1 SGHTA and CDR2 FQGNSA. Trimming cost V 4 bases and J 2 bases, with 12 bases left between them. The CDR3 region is CASSSRGLAGANVLTF. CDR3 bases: TGTGCCAGCAGCTCTCGGGGTTTAGCTGGGGCCAACGTCCTGACTTTC.

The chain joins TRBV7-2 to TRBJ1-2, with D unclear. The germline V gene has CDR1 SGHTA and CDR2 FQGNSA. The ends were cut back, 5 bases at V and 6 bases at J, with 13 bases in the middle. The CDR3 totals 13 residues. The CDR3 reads CASSPAWVHGYTF. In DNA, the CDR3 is TGTGCCAGCAGCCCAGCGTGGGTCCATGGCTACACCTTC.

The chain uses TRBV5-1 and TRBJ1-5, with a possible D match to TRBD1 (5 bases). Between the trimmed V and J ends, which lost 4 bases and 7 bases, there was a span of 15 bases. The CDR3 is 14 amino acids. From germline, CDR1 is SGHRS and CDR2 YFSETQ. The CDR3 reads CASSQDGGGQPQHF. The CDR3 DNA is TGCGCCAGCAGCCAGGACGGGGGAGGGCAGCCCCAGCATTTT.

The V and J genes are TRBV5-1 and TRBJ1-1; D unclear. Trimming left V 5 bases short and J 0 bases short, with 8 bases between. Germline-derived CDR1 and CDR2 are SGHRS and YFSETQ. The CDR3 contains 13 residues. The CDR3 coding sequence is TGCGCCAGCAGACAAGAGGTGAACACTGAAGCTTTCTTT. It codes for CASRQEVNTEAFF.

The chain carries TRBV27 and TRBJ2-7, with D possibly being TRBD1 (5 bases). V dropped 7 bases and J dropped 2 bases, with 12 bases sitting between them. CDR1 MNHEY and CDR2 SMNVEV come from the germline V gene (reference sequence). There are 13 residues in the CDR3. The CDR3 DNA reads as TGTGCCAGCAAAAAGGGGCAAACCTACGAGCAGTACTTC. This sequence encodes CASKKGQTYEQYF.

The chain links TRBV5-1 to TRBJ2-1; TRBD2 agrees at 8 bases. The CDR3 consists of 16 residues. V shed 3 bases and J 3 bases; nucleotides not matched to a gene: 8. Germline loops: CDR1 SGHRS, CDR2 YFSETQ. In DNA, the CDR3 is TGCGCCAGCAGCTCGGGACTAGTTCTCTTCTACAATGAGCAGTTCTTC. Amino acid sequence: CASSSGLVLFYNEQFF.

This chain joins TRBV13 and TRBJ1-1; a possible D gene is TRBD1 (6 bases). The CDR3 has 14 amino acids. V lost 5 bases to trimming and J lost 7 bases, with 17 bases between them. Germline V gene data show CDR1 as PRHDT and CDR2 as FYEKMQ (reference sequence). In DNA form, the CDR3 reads TGTGCCAGCAGCGAGGGAGACAGGACCCTTGAAGCTTTCTTT. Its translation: CASSEGDRTLEAFF.

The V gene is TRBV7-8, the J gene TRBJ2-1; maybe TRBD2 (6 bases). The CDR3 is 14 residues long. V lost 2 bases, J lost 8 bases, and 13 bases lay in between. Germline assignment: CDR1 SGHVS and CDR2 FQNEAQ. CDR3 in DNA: TGTGCCAGCAGCTTAACCGGGAGAGGCGATGAGCAGTTCTTC. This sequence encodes CASSLTGRGDEQFF. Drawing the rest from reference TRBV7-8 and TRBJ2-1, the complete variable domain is GAGVSQSPRYKVAKRGQDVALRCDPISGHVSLFWYQQALGQGPEFLTYFQNEAQLDKSGLPSDRFFAERPEGSVSTLKIQRTQQEDSAVYLCASSLTGRGDEQFFGPGTRLTVL.

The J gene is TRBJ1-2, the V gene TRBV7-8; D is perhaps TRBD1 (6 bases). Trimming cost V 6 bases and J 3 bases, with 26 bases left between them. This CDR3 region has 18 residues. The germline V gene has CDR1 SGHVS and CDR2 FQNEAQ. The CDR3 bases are TGTGCCAGCAGTCCAAGACGGAGCAGGGCGCCAGGGGACTATGGCTACACCTTC. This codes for CASSPRRSRAPGDYGYTF.

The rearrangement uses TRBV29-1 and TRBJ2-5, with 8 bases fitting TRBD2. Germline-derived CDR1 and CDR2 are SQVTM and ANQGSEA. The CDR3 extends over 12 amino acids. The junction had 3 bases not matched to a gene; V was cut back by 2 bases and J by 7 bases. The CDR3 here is CSVESGGWTQYF. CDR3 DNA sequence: TGCAGCGTTGAAAGCGGGGGCTGGACCCAGTACTTC.

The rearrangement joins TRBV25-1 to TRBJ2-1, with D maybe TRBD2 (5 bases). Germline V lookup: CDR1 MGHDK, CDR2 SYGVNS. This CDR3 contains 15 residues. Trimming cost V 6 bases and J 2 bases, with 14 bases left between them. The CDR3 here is CASRARESPYNEQFF. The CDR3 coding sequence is TGTGCCAGCAGAGCCCGGGAAAGCCCCTACAATGAGCAGTTCTTC.

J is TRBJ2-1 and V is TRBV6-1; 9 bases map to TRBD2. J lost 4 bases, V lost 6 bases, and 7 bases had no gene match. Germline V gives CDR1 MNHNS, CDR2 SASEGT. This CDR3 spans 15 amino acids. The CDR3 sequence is CASRYRTSAYNEQFF. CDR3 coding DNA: TGTGCCAGCAGGTACAGGACTAGCGCTTACAATGAGCAGTTCTTC.